Following are 11 T cell receptor beta chains from one sample sequenced in a study of identifying expanded T cells in peripheral blood. Generated by immunoSEQ multiplex PCR, the TCRdb table keeps only in-frame clones and is missing some. The sample records about 58,000 clones, more than 70% being singletons. Material for sequencing was blood. The receptor source for this set is a person aged 18 to 75 in good health.

This chain links TRBV25-1 with TRBJ2-7; TRBD1 matches 10 bases. CDR1 is MGHDK, CDR2 SYGVNS, per germline. J was trimmed by 5 bases and V by 7 bases; bases with no gene match: 8. CDR3 length: 14 amino acids. CDR3 in DNA: TGTGCCAGCAAGACCCGGGACAGGGGTCACGAGCAGTACTTC. Its translation is CASKTRDRGHEQYF.

The chain employs TRBV10-3 and TRBJ2-2; 7 bases are shared with TRBD2. The germline gives CDR1 ENHRY, CDR2 SYGVKD. CDR3 length: 15 residues. Trimming removed 8 bases from V and 5 bases from J; junction bases left unmatched: 11. As DNA, the CDR3 is TGTGCCATCCAAGCAAGCGGGATTGGGACCGGGGAGCTGTTTTTT. It yields the protein CAIQASGIGTGELFF.

The chain recombines TRBV30 with TRBJ1-2; D gene uncertain. The CDR3 length is 14 residues. V gave up 0 bases and J gave up 5 bases, with 13 bases separating them. Germline-derived CDR1 and CDR2 are GTSNPN and SVGIG (reference sequence). CDR3 in amino acids: CAWSVFIGPYGYTF. The CDR3 nucleotides are TGTGCCTGGAGTGTATTTATTGGACCTTATGGCTACACCTTC.

The chain combines TRBV21-1 with TRBJ2-6; no check of the table's D call, TRBD2, against the DNA was made. TRBV21-1 is assigned pseudogene status. This CDR3 is 13 amino acids long. The CDR3: CASTRPGANVLTF. Written as DNA, the CDR3 is TGTGCCAGCACCCGTCCTGGGGCCAACGTCCTGACTTTC.

This rearrangement joins TRBV15 to TRBJ2-7, with D tentatively TRBD2 (5 bases). There are 14 residues in the CDR3. Trimming left V 8 bases short and J 1 base short, with 15 bases between. Per the germline V gene, CDR1 is LNHNV and CDR2 is YYDKDF (reference sequence). This CDR3 is CATSPRLNSYEQYF. CDR3 nucleotides: TGTGCCACCTCGCCCCGACTAAATTCCTACGAGCAGTACTTC.

The chain combines TRBV16 with TRBJ2-3, with TRBD1 matching over 9 bases. Trimming at V came to 0 bases and at J to 7 bases, leaving 8 bases not matched to a gene. Germline-derived CDR1 and CDR2 are KGHSY and FQNENV. The CDR3 length is 16 residues. The CDR3 bases are TGTGCCAGCAGCCAATCCGGACAGGGGACAAGGTATACGCAGTATTTT. This gives the protein CASSQSGQGTRYTQYF.

On this clone itself: A read error may account for a junction end that differs from germline. The chain links TRBV11-2 to TRBJ1-6; tentatively, D is TRBD1 (6 bases). The CDR3 contains 17 residues. The germline CDR1 and CDR2 sequences are SGHAT and FQNNGV. The CDR3 DNA sequence: TGTGCCAGCAGCCTAGAGCCCGACAGGCCTTATAATTCACCCCTCCACTTT. Translation gives CASSLEPDRPYNSPLHF.

The chain combines TRBV10-3 with TRBJ2-1; 10 bases map to TRBD2. CDR1 is ENHRY and CDR2 is SYGVKD in the germline V gene. CDR3 length: 18 amino acids. V was pared by 2 bases and J by 9 bases, with 16 bases of the junction left unmatched. As DNA, the CDR3 is TGTGCCATCAGTGAGCGGGGCCCCGGGAGCGGGGGGGCCAGTGAGCAGTTCTTC. Its protein is CAISERGPGSGGASEQFF.

The genes are TRBV28 and TRBJ2-7; 7 bases align to TRBD1. Looked up from germline, CDR1 is MDHEN and CDR2 is SYDVKM. The V gene end was trimmed by 7 bases and the J gene end by 1 base; junction bases not matched to a gene: 7. The length of the CDR3 is 14 residues. In nucleotides, the CDR3 is TGTGCCAGCACCATCAACAGGGGATCCTACGAGCAGTACTTC. Translating gives CASTINRGSYEQYF.

The rearrangement links TRBV5-4 to TRBJ2-7; 7 bases are a match to TRBD1. The CDR3 extends over 16 amino acids. CDR1 and CDR2 from the germline V gene are SGHNT and YYREEE (reference sequence). V was clipped by 4 bases and J by 4 bases; unmatched bases: 14. The CDR3 nucleotides read TGTGCCAGCAGCACGAACAGGGGACCTATGGGGTACGAGCAGTACTTC. This encodes CASSTNRGPMGYEQYF.

J is TRBJ2-5 and V is TRBV2; weak D call: TRBD2 (6 bases). V was cut by 3 bases and J by 0 bases, with 14 bases left in between. This CDR3 has 16 residues. Germline V gene sequence: CDR1 SNHLY, CDR2 FYNNEI. This CDR3 is CASSEPIAAYQETQYF. The CDR3 DNA follows: TGTGCCAGCAGTGAGCCCATAGCGGCGTACCAAGAGACCCAGTACTTC.